The present T cell receptor beta chain was sequenced within a study of OX40 agonist ivuxolimab in advanced cancers. Study-wide findings and caveats: Researchers report that CD8+ T cells had, on average, more expanded clones than CD4+. Doses of 0.1 to 3.0 mg/kg were accompanied by clonal expansion of CD4+ and CD8+ blood T cells by week 6.

Repertoires were generated with immunoSEQ multiplex PCR, while TCRdb's copy carries only in-frame clones and drops some. Here the sample spans tens of thousands of clones, approximately 90% being singletons. The investigators sampled blood at baseline, at cycle 4 day 1, and at cycle 7 day 1. The V and J ends lost 9 bases and 6 bases respectively, with 18 bases between them. CDR1 is MNHNS and CDR2 is SASEGT in the germline V gene. The CDR3 covers 13 residues. With regard to this clone: Its antigen is unknown.

This specimen was CD4+ or CD8+ T cells sorted from blood, taken in a trial of the OX40 agonist ivuxolimab. The receptor was derived from an adult with an advanced solid tumor such as melanoma, head and neck, liver or kidney cancer. The chain recombines TRBV6-1 with TRBJ2-7; D gene ambiguous. The DNA of the CDR3 is TGTGCCAGTCTATGGGGTCGATTAAGCGAGCAGTACTTC. The encoded protein is CASLWGRLSEQYF.